Here is one T cell receptor beta chain with its context. Its antigen is currently unknown. This record belongs to a study of cytomegalovirus exposure and HLA in healthy donors. Findings of the study overall: Among TCR beta chains, those listed as cytomegalovirus-associated numbered over 150. Owing to their indistinguishability, certain V segments, notably TRBV6-2 and TRBV6-3, were excluded.

Primers: 60 Vbeta forward and 13 Jbeta reverse. Sequenced by immunoSEQ multiplex PCR; TCRdb stores in-frame clones only, minus some. The sample totals approximately 45,000 clones; its top ten clones hold around 16%. This CDR3 has 15 amino acids. Germline assignment: CDR1 LNHNV and CDR2 YYDKDF (reference sequence). V shed 0 bases and J shed 0 bases, with 8 bases lying between them. The chain uses TRBV15 and TRBJ1-1; D is perhaps TRBD1 (5 bases). The TCR sequence derives from a male donor in good health and CMV-seronegative. Sequenced: PBMCs. The CDR3 reads CATSRESGMNTEAFF. CDR3 DNA sequence: TGTGCCACCAGCAGAGAATCAGGGATGAACACTGAAGCTTTCTTT.